This T cell receptor beta chain was sequenced in a study of cytomegalovirus exposure and HLA in healthy donors. Germline loops: CDR1 MNHNY, CDR2 SVGAGI (reference sequence). The CDR3 length is 12 residues. V was pared by 6 bases and J by 3 bases, with 8 bases between. The repertoire was sequenced with immunoSEQ multiplex PCR; TCRdb's copy has only in-frame clones and lacks some. The sample consists of under 200,000 clones, 86% of them appearing once. Sequencing was done on a sample of PBMCs. This chain links TRBV6-6 with TRBJ2-5; D remains unclear. The receptor was isolated from a woman aged 25 to 39 in good health and CMV-seronegative. In DNA form, the CDR3 reads TGTGCCAGCAGCTACCGAGAAGAGACCCAGTACTTC. It yields the protein CASSYREETQYF.